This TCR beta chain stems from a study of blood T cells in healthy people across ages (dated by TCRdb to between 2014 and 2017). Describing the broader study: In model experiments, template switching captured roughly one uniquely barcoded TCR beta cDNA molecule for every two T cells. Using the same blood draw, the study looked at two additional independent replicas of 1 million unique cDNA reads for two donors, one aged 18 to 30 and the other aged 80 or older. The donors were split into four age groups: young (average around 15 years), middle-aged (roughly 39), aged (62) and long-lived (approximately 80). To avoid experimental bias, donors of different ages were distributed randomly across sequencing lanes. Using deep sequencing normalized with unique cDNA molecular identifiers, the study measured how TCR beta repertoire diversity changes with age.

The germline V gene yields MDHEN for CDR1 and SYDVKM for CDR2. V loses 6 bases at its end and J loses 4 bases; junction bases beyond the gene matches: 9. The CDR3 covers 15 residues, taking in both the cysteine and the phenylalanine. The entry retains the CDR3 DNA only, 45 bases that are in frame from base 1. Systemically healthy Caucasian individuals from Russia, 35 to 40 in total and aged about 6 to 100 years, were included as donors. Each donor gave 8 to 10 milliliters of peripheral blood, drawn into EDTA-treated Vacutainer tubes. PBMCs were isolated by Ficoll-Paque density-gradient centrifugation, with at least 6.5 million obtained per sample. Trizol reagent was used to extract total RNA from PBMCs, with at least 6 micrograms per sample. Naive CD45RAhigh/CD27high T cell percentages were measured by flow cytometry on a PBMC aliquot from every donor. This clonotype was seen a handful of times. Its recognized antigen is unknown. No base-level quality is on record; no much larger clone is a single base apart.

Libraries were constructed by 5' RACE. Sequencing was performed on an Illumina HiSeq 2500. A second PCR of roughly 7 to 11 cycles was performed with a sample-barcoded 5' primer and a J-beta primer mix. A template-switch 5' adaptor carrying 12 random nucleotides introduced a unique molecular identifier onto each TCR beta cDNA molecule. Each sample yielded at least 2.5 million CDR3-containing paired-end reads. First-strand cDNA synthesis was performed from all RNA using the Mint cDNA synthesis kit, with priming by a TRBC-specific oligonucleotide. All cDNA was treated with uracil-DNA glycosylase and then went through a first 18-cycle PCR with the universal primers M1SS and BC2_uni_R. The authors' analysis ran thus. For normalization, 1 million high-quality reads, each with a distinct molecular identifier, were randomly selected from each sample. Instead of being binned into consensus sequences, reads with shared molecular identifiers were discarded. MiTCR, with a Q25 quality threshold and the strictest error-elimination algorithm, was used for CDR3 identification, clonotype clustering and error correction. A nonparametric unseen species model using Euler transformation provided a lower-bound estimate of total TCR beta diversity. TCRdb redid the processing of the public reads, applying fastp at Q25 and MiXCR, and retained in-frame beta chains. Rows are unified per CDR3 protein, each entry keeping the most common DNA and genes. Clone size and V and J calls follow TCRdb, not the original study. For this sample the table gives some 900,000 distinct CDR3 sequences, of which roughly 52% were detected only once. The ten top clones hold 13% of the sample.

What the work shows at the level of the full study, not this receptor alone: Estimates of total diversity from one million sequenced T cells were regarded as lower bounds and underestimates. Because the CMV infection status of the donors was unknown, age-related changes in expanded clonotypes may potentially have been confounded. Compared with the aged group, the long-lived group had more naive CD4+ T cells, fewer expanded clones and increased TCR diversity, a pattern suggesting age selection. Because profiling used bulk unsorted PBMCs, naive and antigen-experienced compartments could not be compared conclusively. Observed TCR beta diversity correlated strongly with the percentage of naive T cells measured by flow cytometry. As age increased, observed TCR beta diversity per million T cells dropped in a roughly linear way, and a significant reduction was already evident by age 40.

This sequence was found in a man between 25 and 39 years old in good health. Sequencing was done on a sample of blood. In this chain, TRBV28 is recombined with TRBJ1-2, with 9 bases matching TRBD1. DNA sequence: TGTGCCAGCAGCACCATCACAGGGGGCGGCTATGGCTACACCTTC. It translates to CASSTITGGGYGYTF.